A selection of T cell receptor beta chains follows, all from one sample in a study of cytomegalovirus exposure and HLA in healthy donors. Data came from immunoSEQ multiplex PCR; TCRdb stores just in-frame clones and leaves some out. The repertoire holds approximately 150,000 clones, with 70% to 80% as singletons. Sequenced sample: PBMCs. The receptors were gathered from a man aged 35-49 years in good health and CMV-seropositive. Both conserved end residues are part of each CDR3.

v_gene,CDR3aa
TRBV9,CASSVLDRPNYGYTF
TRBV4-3,CASSQMGTGANEKLFF
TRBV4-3,CASSQARREDEKLFF
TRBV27,CASSSGSYTEAFF
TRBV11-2,CASSSRTSGRSVNEQYF
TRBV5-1,CASSLRAAGGYGGELFF
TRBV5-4,CASSLDPRYGSNIQYF
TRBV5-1,CASSLTVTISGRVNEQFF
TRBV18,CASSPNSEGTEQFF
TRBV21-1,CASRTLAGVGSVRGEQYF
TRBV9,CASSGQGGLFGEQFF
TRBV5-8,CASSLVMSYEQYF
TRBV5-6,CASSLTGEYQPQHF
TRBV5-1,CASSLVGTGTFYGYTF
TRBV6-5,CASSNIRLADYEQYF
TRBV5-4,CASSSPSGLSTDTQYF
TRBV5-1,CASSSGLSPTDTQYF
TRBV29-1,CSVAYSGNQHTQYF
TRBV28,CASSYPLEPWKDTGELFF
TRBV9,CASSVAPTGSYEQYF
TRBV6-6,CASSKGQVSSYEQYF
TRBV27,CASTTGGLLTNEKLFF
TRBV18,CASSPGLANGDTQYF
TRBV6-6,CASRPSGTFGDTQYF
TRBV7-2,CASSLKLRTGELFF
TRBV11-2,CASSPLRGRTEAFF
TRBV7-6,CASSLGRGGETQYF
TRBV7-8,CASSPGQGYYGYTF
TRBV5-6,CASSLDSYEQFF
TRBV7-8,CASSWETTRIAGELFF
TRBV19,CASSIASGRALEFF
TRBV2,CASSEAGWESSYEQYF
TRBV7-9,CASSPEGPQPQHF
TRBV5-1,CASSLLSGTSGRAGNEQFF
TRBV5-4,CASSLDGTGANVLTF
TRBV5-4,CASSSGVSGDTIYF
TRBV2,CASSAGVGGETQYF
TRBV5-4,CASSLGQNYGYTF
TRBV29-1,CLNRVHGNTIYF
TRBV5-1,CASSSTGTGEAGANGLTF
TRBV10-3,CATGQRANEQFF
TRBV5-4,CASSLELPGANVLTF
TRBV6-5,CASSPTRVLSAEQYF
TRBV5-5,CASSLEGQGGNSQYF
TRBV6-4,CAIEGREQYF
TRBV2,CASSGGKGNQPQHF
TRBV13,CASSSGGWETQYF
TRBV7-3,CASSPDVPIGGMTGELFF
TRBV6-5,CASSYSSPFPAGTQYF
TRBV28,CASSPGTAPQPQHF
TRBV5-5,CASSLGPSGLAIHEQYF
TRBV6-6,CASSPYQGISYEQYF